These T cell receptor beta chains were read from a single sample in a study of T-cell reconstitution after alpha-beta-depleted transplantation in children. TCRdb used MiXCR to reprocess the PCR reads, holding one entry per CDR3 protein. The sample shows more than 450,000 distinct CDR3 sequences, roughly 18% of them seen only once. Sequencing used PBMCs from the stem cell graft donor, obtained from the stem cell graft. Receptors originate from a human donor who donated a stem cell graft to a child with acute lymphoblastic leukemia. CDR3s include the opening cysteine and the closing phenylalanine or tryptophan. D genes are given only for firm matches. Clone sizes are given selectively: once, few, many, or a class where the clone is expanded.

V: TRBV13
size: few
J: TRBJ2-7
D: NA
DNA: TGTGCCAGCAGCCTGGCGGGACGGCTTGACGAGCAGTACTTC
CDR3: CASSLAGRLDEQYF

V: TRBV4-1
size: few
J: TRBJ2-1
D: NA
DNA: TGCGCCAGCAGCCGCGATTTGGCCCCGGAGCAGTTCTTC
CDR3: CASSRDLAPEQFF

V: TRBV5-1
size: few
J: TRBJ2-7
D: TRBD2
DNA: TGCGCCAGCAGCTTGGAGGGACTAGGCGAGCAGTACTTC
CDR3: CASSLEGLGEQYF

V: TRBV21-1
size: NA
J: TRBJ2-7
D: NA
DNA: TGTGCCAGCCCCGACAGGTCCTACGAGCAGTACTTC
CDR3: CASPDRSYEQYF

V: TRBV6-5
size: few
J: TRBJ1-2
D: NA
DNA: TGTGCCAGCAGTTACTATCCCCTTAGGCCTCCCTTTTATGGCTACACCTTC
CDR3: CASSYYPLRPPFYGYTF

V: TRBV20-1
size: NA
J: TRBJ2-3
D: NA
DNA: TGCAGTGCCCGGGTCCTCACAGATACGCAGTATTTT
CDR3: CSARVLTDTQYF

V: TRBV2
size: few
J: TRBJ2-3
D: TRBD2
DNA: TGTGCCAGCAGTGTGGTTTGGACTAGCGGGCAACAGACAGATACGCAGTATTTT
CDR3: CASSVVWTSGQQTDTQYF

V: TRBV10-3
size: once
J: TRBJ1-1
D: TRBD1
DNA: TGTGCCATCAGGGGACAGGGGGCAATGGGCACTGAAGCTTTCTTT
CDR3: CAIRGQGAMGTEAFF

V: TRBV5-1
size: NA
J: TRBJ2-1
D: TRBD2
DNA: TGCGCCAGCAGCTTCGGGCGGGAGGGACCCTACAATGAGCAGTTCTTC
CDR3: CASSFGREGPYNEQFF

V: TRBV6-5
size: NA
J: TRBJ2-1
D: NA
DNA: TGTGCCAGCAGTTACGTGGGACGCCAGTTCTTC
CDR3: CASSYVGRQFF

V: TRBV7-8
size: NA
J: TRBJ2-1
D: NA
DNA: TGTGCCAGCAGCTTAGGTAGTTTGAATCAGTTCTTC
CDR3: CASSLGSLNQFF

V: TRBV24-1
size: few
J: TRBJ2-1
D: NA
DNA: TGTGCCACCAGTGATTTGTCTAGTTGGGGACATGAGCAGTTCTTC
CDR3: CATSDLSSWGHEQFF

V: TRBV11-2
size: few
J: TRBJ2-3
D: NA
DNA: TGTGCCAGCAGCTTTGAGTCGGGCCTAGCCCCAGATACGCAGTATTTT
CDR3: CASSFESGLAPDTQYF

V: TRBV3-1
size: NA
J: TRBJ1-2
D: NA
DNA: TGTGCCAGCAGCCAAGATCTAGCTAACTATGGCTACACCTTC
CDR3: CASSQDLANYGYTF

V: TRBV4-1
size: NA
J: TRBJ1-5
D: NA
DNA: TGCGCCAGCAGCCAAGGCAGGGGCGGGATCTATAGCAATCAGCCCCAGCATTTT
CDR3: CASSQGRGGIYSNQPQHF

V: TRBV5-1
size: many
J: TRBJ1-1
D: NA
DNA: TGCGCCAGCAGCTTGAGCAGGGAGAGTGAAGCTTTCTTT
CDR3: CASSLSRESEAFF

V: TRBV5-1
size: NA
J: TRBJ2-5
D: NA
DNA: TGCGCCAGCAGCTCACAACACAGGGCAGAGACCCAGTACTTC
CDR3: CASSSQHRAETQYF

V: TRBV12-3/TRBV12-4
size: few
J: TRBJ1-2
D: NA
DNA: TGTGCCAGCAGTCCCTTTGTGCGGAACTATGGCTACACCTTC
CDR3: CASSPFVRNYGYTF

V: TRBV4-1
size: few
J: TRBJ2-7
D: TRBD1
DNA: TGCGCCAGCAGCCCACAACTCAGGGGGCTTGGGTCCTACGAGCAGTACTTC
CDR3: CASSPQLRGLGSYEQYF

V: TRBV11-2
size: few
J: TRBJ1-1
D: NA
DNA: TGTGCCAGCAGCTCAGACAGTAGTCTGAACACTGAAGCTTTCTTT
CDR3: CASSSDSSLNTEAFF

V: TRBV9
size: NA
J: TRBJ1-4
D: NA
DNA: TGTGCCAGCAGCGTCAACACAGATGAAAAACTGTTTTTT
CDR3: CASSVNTDEKLFF

V: TRBV18
size: NA
J: TRBJ1-2
D: NA
DNA: TGTGCCAGCTCACGACTAATCAGTAGTGGCTACACCTTC
CDR3: CASSRLISSGYTF

V: TRBV5-1
size: NA
J: TRBJ2-7
D: NA
DNA: TGCGCCAGCAGCTCCCCGACTGGGGACTACGAGCAGTACTTC
CDR3: CASSSPTGDYEQYF

V: TRBV29-1
size: NA
J: TRBJ2-1
D: NA
DNA: TGCAGCGCCCCGGAGATAGGAAAGGCCTACAATGAGCAGTTCTTC
CDR3: CSAPEIGKAYNEQFF

V: TRBV25-1
size: few
J: TRBJ2-5
D: NA
DNA: TGTGCCAGCAGCGAATCCAAAACCCAGTACTTC
CDR3: CASSESKTQYF

V: TRBV20-1
size: NA
J: TRBJ2-1
D: NA
DNA: TGCAGTGCTAGACGGCGGACTCGAGTCGGGTATGAGCAGTTCTTC
CDR3: CSARRRTRVGYEQFF

V: TRBV27
size: NA
J: TRBJ2-2
D: NA
DNA: TGTGCCAGCAGTTTTCTACAGGGTGGTATCACCGGGGAGCTGTTTTTT
CDR3: CASSFLQGGITGELFF

V: TRBV12-3/TRBV12-4
size: few
J: TRBJ2-5
D: NA
DNA: TGTGCCAGCAGTTTAACAACAATCCAAGAGACCCAGTACTTC
CDR3: CASSLTTIQETQYF